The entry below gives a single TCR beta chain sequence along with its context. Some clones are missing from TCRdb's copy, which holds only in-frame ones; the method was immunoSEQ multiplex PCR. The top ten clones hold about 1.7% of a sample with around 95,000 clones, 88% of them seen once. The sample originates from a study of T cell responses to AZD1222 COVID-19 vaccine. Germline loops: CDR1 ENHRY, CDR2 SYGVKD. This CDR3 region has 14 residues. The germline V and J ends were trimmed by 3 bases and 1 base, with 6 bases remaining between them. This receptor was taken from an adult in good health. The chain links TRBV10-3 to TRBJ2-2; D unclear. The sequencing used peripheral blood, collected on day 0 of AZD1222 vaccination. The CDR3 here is CAISEQMNTGELFF. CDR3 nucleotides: TGTGCCATCAGTGAACAGATGAACACCGGGGAGCTGTTTTTT.